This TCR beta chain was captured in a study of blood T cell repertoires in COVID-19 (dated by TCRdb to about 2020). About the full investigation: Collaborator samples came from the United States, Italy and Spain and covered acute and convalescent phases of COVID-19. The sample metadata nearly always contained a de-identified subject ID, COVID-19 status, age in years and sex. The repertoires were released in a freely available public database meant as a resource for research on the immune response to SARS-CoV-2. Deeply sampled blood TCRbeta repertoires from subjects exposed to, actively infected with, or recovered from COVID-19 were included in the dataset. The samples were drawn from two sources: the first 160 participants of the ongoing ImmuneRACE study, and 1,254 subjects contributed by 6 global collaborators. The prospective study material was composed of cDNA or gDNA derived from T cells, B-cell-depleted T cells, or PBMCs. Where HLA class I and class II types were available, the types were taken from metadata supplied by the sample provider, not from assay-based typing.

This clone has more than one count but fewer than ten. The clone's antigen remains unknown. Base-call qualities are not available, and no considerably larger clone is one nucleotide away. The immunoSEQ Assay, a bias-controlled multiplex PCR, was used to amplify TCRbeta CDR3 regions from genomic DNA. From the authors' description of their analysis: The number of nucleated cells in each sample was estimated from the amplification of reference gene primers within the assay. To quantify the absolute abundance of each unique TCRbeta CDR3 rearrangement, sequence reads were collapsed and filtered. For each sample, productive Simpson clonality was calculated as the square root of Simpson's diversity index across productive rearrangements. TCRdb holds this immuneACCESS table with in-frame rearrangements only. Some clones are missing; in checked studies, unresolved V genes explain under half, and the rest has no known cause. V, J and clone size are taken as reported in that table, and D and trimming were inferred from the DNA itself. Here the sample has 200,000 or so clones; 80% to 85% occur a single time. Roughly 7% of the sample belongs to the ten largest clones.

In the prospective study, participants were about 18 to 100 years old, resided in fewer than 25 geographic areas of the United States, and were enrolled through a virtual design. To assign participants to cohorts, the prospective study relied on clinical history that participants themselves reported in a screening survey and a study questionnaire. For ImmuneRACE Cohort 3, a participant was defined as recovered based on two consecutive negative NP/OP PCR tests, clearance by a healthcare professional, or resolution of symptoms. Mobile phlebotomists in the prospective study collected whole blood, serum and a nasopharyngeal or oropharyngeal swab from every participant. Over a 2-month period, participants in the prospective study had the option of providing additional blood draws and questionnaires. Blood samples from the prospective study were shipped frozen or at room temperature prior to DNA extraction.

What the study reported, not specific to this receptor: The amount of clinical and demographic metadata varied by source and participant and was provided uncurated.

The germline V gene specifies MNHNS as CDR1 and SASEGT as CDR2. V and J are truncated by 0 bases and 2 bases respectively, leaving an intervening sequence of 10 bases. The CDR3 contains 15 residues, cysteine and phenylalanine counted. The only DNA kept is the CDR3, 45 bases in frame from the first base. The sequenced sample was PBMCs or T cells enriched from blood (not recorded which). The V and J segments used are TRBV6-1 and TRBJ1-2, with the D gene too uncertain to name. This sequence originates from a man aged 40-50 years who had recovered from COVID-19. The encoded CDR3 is CASSEAGSANYGYTF. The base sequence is TGTGCCAGCAGTGAAGCGGGCAGTGCAAACTATGGCTACACCTTC.